This TCR beta chain was retrieved from a study of shared clonotypes between healthy human individuals. Looking at the study overall: Participating donors consisted of a couple of women and a few men aged 18 to 49. Study-level results: What limited the represented genetic and exposure-history diversity was the small number of donors.

The germline V gene has CDR1 LNHNV and CDR2 YYDKDF (reference sequence). V was clipped by 1 base and J by 2 bases, with 12 bases between them. The CDR3 contains 15 residues. Generated by immunoSEQ multiplex PCR, the TCRdb table keeps only in-frame clones and is missing some. The table has about 990,000 clones, 75% to 85% seen once. Details on this clone: The target antigen is unknown.

This sequence was found in a man aged 18 to 35 in good health. Some clones in this sample may be carry-over from other donors' samples. The specimen sequenced was memory CD4+ T cells from PBMCs. Noted subset: CD45RA-negative fraction. The chain is built from TRBV15 and TRBJ2-7; TRBD1 is a possible D gene (6 bases). This CDR3 is CATSRAPGAAYEQYF. The CDR3 nucleotides read TGTGCCACCAGCAGAGCCCCAGGGGCGGCCTACGAGCAGTACTTC.